This T cell receptor beta chain emerged from a study of blood T cell repertoires in COVID-19. On the study more broadly: Acute-phase and convalescent COVID-19 samples originated in the United States, Italy and Spain.

Trimming cost V 3 bases and J 4 bases; bases outside gene matches: 3. This CDR3 is 15 amino acids long. Germline V gives CDR1 SGDLS, CDR2 YYNGEE. Generated by immunoSEQ multiplex PCR, the TCRdb table keeps only in-frame clones and is missing some. Seen here are about 440,000 clones, approximately 90% observed once, and the top ten hold under 2.5%. The TCR originated in a woman aged 18-30 years with acute COVID-19. The chain has TRBV9 and TRBJ2-1; 11 bases match TRBD1. Sample: PBMCs or T cells enriched from blood (not recorded which). The CDR3 region has the DNA TGTGCCAGCAGCGAGGGACAGGGGGTTTACAATGAGCAGTTCTTC. It translates to CASSEGQGVYNEQFF.